This T cell receptor (beta chain) appears in the sequencing data of a study of cytomegalovirus exposure and HLA in healthy donors. Findings and caveats of the study: A later analysis by the authors found several of the most significant clusters apparently linked to common viral pathogens.

Comments on this clone: The antigen is undetermined.

Germline V gives CDR1 GTSNPN, CDR2 SVGIG (reference sequence). This CDR3 region has 13 residues. The PCR employed 60 Vbeta primers together with 13 Jbeta primers. Assay: immunoSEQ multiplex PCR; the TCRdb copy retains only in-frame clones and omits some. The sample shows about 94,000 clones, 75% to 80% of them seen only once. The sequenced sample consisted of PBMCs. V and J are TRBV30 and TRBJ2-5; perhaps TRBD1 as D (6 bases). The J call may be in error: the DNA end matches TRBJ2-7 better. This receptor was identified in a woman aged 40 to 50 in good health and CMV-seronegative. The CDR3 coding sequence is TGTGCCTGGAGTGGGGACAAGACCTACGAGCAGTACTTC. Its protein product is CAWSGDKTYEQYF.